This T cell receptor beta chain derives from a study of blood T cell repertoires in COVID-19. At the level of the study: Whether acute or convalescent, the COVID-19 samples came from the United States, Italy and Spain. Nucleic acid was either cDNA or gDNA, and it came from T cells, B-cell-depleted T cells, or PBMCs.

This clone was seen only once. In the original workflow: Scientists estimated how many nucleated cells there were by amplifying reference gene primers. Only in-frame clones appear in the TCRdb table, and some are missing; sequencing was by immunoSEQ multiplex PCR. D and trimming come from the DNA, and the V and J calls and clone size come from that table. The sample lists roughly 190,000 clones, roughly 91% occurring once. Trimming left V 6 bases short and J 2 bases short, with 11 bases between. This CDR3 has 14 residues. CDR1 and CDR2 (germline): LNHDA, SQIVND (reference sequence). The sample was peripheral blood. The receptor was derived from a man aged 35-49 years with active or convalescent COVID-19. This rearrangement joins TRBV19 to TRBJ2-1; D is perhaps TRBD1 (6 bases). The CDR3 is CASSRGGAYNEQFF. As DNA, the CDR3 is TGTGCCAGTAGCCGTGGGGGCGCCTACAATGAGCAGTTCTTC.